The 21 T cell receptor beta chains listed next were all sequenced from one sample in a study of blood T cell repertoires in COVID-19. The assay was immunoSEQ multiplex PCR, and TCRdb's table has in-frame clones only and misses some. This table holds around 250,000 clones, more than 65% found once. The specimen was peripheral blood. The receptors originated from a man between 45 and 60 years old with active or convalescent COVID-19.

This clone came up a few times. The V gene is TRBV14, the J gene TRBJ2-7, with 7 bases identical to TRBD1. Trimming cost V 1 base and J 2 bases; bases outside gene matches: 11. The CDR3 totals 17 residues. CDR1 and CDR2 from the germline V gene are SGHDN and FVKESK. CDR3 coding DNA: TGTGCCAGCAGCCAAGTGAGTGGGGGACAGCCCCCCTACGAGCAGTACTTC. Translated: CASSQVSGGQPPYEQYF.

The V and J genes are TRBV28 and TRBJ2-3, with unresolved D. The length of the CDR3 is 13 residues. The germline V and J ends were trimmed by 5 bases and 2 bases, with 8 bases remaining between them. Germline V gives CDR1 MDHEN, CDR2 SYDVKM. Written as DNA, the CDR3 is TGTGCCAGCAGTACGAGCGACACAGATACGCAGTATTTT. Its protein product is CASSTSDTDTQYF.

The rearrangement joins TRBV5-1 to TRBJ2-1; a weak D match, TRBD1 (7 bases). The V gene lost 4 bases and the J gene lost 5 bases, with 19 bases spanning the gap. The CDR3 contains 16 residues. CDR1 SGHRS and CDR2 YFSETQ come from the germline V gene. The DNA of the CDR3 is TGCGCCAGCAGCCAGGGAAGCAGGGGGGTTAACAATGAGCAGTTCTTC. It yields the protein CASSQGSRGVNNEQFF.

This sequence joins TRBV5-1 and TRBJ2-1, with 7 bases lining up with TRBD2. Looked up from germline, CDR1 is SGHRS and CDR2 is YFSETQ. This CDR3 has 14 residues. V was clipped by 4 bases and J by 6 bases; unmatched bases: 7. In DNA form, the CDR3 reads TGCGCCAGCAGCATCGCGGGGGAGCGCAATGAGCAGTTCTTC. Translating it yields CASSIAGERNEQFF.

J is TRBJ1-1 and V is TRBV18, with no clear D. Between the trimmed V and J ends, which lost 2 bases and 2 bases, there was a span of 12 bases. Germline V gene sequence: CDR1 KGHSH, CDR2 LQKENI. The CDR3 is 15 residues long. CDR3 amino acids: CASSPIYDLNTEAFF. The CDR3 nucleotides are TGTGCCAGCTCACCAATCTACGATCTCAACACTGAAGCTTTCTTT.

The rearrangement uses TRBV5-4 and TRBJ2-5; D remains ambiguous. The CDR3 is made up of 11 amino acids. Germline V gene data show CDR1 as SGHNT and CDR2 as YYREEE (reference sequence). The V end was cut by 4 bases, the J end by 2 bases, with 3 bases between. CDR3 protein: CASSQQETQYF. The CDR3 DNA is TGTGCCAGCAGCCAACAAGAGACCCAGTACTTC.

The V and J genes are TRBV9 and TRBJ1-2; the match to TRBD1 covers 10 bases. The V and J ends lost 7 bases and 8 bases, in that order; junction bases with no gene match: 8. The CDR3 is 13 residues long. Germline-derived CDR1 and CDR2 are SGDLS and YYNGEE. The CDR3 DNA follows: TGTGCCAGCGCTTTAGGGACAGGGGACGGCTACACCTTC. It yields the protein CASALGTGDGYTF.

The chain has TRBV4-1 and TRBJ1-2; 9 bases agree with TRBD1. This CDR3 contains 13 residues. Germline V CDR1 and CDR2: MGHRA, YSYEKL. The J segment lost 8 bases and the V segment lost 1 base, leaving 2 bases of the junction unmatched. CDR3 in amino acids: CASSQVDRGGYTF. The CDR3 DNA reads as TGCGCCAGCAGCCAAGTGGACAGGGGCGGCTACACCTTC.

The rearrangement joins TRBV18 to TRBJ2-3; 9 nucleotides align to TRBD1. Trimming at V came to 4 bases and at J to 6 bases, leaving 11 bases not matched to a gene. CDR3 length: 16 amino acids. Germline loops: CDR1 KGHSH, CDR2 LQKENI. CDR3 loop: CASSRERTGAGDTQYF. Written as DNA, the CDR3 is TGTGCCAGCTCACGGGAGAGGACAGGGGCAGGGGATACGCAGTATTTT.

CDR3 region: CASSEDRVNYGYTF. In DNA form, the CDR3 reads TGCGCCAGCAGTGAGGACAGGGTCAACTATGGCTACACCTTC. The chain employs TRBV10-2 and TRBJ1-2, with 7 bases aligning to TRBD1. Germline V gene lookup returns CDR1 WSHSY and CDR2 SAAADI. CDR3 size: 14 residues. The trim removed 2 bases at V and 2 bases at J, leaving 2 bases unmatched.

The rearrangement links TRBV29-1 to TRBJ1-1; D might be TRBD1 (5 bases). This CDR3 region has 11 residues. V lost 8 bases and J lost 7, with 14 bases in between. In germline, CDR1 is SQVTM, CDR2 ANQGSEA. The CDR3 region is CSPFWGGEAFF. The CDR3 DNA reads as TGCAGCCCCTTTTGGGGGGGTGAAGCTTTCTTT. The entire variable domain, with the rest obtained from reference TRBV29-1 and TRBJ1-1, is as follows: SAVISQKPSRDICQRGTSLTIQCQVDSQVTMMFWYRQQPGQSLTLIATANQGSEATYESGFVIDKFPISRPNLTFSTLTVSNMSPEDSSIYLCSPFWGGEAFFGQGTRLTVV.

This chain connects TRBV28 to TRBJ2-3, with a tentative D call TRBD1 (6 bases). With 5 bases removed from V and 7 bases from J, the gap between germline ends came to 16 bases. The CDR3 is 14 residues long. In germline, CDR1 is MDHEN, CDR2 SYDVKM. Here the CDR3 reads CASSKRGDINTQYF. The CDR3 bases are TGTGCCAGCAGTAAAAGAGGGGACATCAATACGCAGTATTTT.

This sequence joins TRBV6-5 and TRBJ2-1; 11 nucleotides align to TRBD1. Per germline, CDR1 MNHEY and CDR2 SVGAGI. This CDR3 has 14 residues. V shed 7 bases and J 12 bases; nucleotides not matched to a gene: 11. The CDR3 nucleotides are TGTGCCAGCAAACCGGGACAGGGGGTGAGGGGGCAGTTCTTC. Translating it yields CASKPGQGVRGQFF.

This clone has a handful of counts. The chain recombines TRBV5-1 with TRBJ2-5; D is unresolved. This CDR3 is built from 13 residues. The germline V gene has CDR1 SGHRS and CDR2 YFSETQ. V lost 5 bases, J lost 1 base, and 9 bases lay in between. CDR3 sequence (DNA): TGCGCCAGCAGACTAAATCCCCAAGAGACCCAGTACTTC. It is translated as CASRLNPQETQYF.

Only one count was recorded for this clone. The J gene is TRBJ1-2, the V gene TRBV29-1; D is uncertain. The CDR3 is 11 amino acids. V was shortened by 5 bases and J by 8 bases, with 12 bases between the two germline ends. Germline V CDR1 and CDR2: SQVTM, ANQGSEA. CDR3 region: CSVISRGGYTF. In nucleotides, the CDR3 is TGCAGCGTTATTAGCCGGGGAGGCTACACCTTC.

The genes are TRBV3-1 (or the pseudogene TRBV3-2) and TRBJ2-2; D might be TRBD1 (5 bases). Germline-derived CDR1 and CDR2 are LGHDT and YNNKEL (reference sequence). Trimming pared 3 bases from V and 3 bases from J, leaving 11 bases between. This CDR3 contains 15 residues. For the CDR3, the DNA is TGTGCCAGCAGCCACAAGGGGCGATACACCGGGGAGCTGTTTTTT. It specifies CASSHKGRYTGELFF.

In its sample, this clone was seen a few times. The chain couples TRBV3-1 (or the pseudogene TRBV3-2) to TRBJ1-1; the D gene is possibly TRBD1 (5 bases). This CDR3 has 13 amino acids. CDR1 and CDR2 from the germline V gene are LGHDT and YNNKEL (reference sequence). V lost 4 bases to trimming and J lost 2 bases, with 8 bases between them. CDR3 sequence: CASSLQGNTEAFF. DNA for the CDR3: TGTGCCAGCAGCCTTCAGGGAAACACTGAAGCTTTCTTT.

The chain recombines TRBV9 with TRBJ2-5; D call uncertain. Germline lookup yields CDR1 SGDLS and CDR2 YYNGEE. V was pared by 0 bases and J by 2 bases, with 11 bases between. This CDR3 has 15 amino acids. CDR3 nucleotides: TGTGCCAGCAGCGTAGGACGCGGCTCTCAAGAGACCCAGTACTTC. It encodes CASSVGRGSQETQYF.

V gene TRBV5-1 combines with J gene TRBJ1-1; D is possibly TRBD1 (6 bases). The germline CDR1 and CDR2 sequences are SGHRS and YFSETQ. The V and J ends lost 4 bases and 10 bases respectively, with 20 bases between them. The CDR3 is 14 amino acids. CDR3: CASSPAGTSAVAFF. The CDR3 nucleotides read TGCGCCAGCAGCCCAGCCGGGACATCCGCCGTAGCTTTCTTT.

This rearrangement joins TRBV7-8 to TRBJ1-2, with a tentative D call TRBD1 (6 bases). V was shortened by 3 bases and J by 8 bases, with 19 bases between the two germline ends. This CDR3 is 15 amino acids long. The germline V gene encodes CDR1 SGHVS and CDR2 FQNEAQ. CDR3 loop: CASSFARGAEGGYTF. Written as DNA, the CDR3 is TGTGCCAGCAGCTTTGCCCGGGGGGCCGAAGGCGGCTACACCTTC. Variable domain in full (rest from reference TRBV7-8 and TRBJ1-2): GAGVSQSPRYKVAKRGQDVALRCDPISGHVSLFWYQQALGQGPEFLTYFQNEAQLDKSGLPSDRFFAERPEGSVSTLKIQRTQQEDSAVYLCASSFARGAEGGYTFGSGTRLTVV.

This chain joins TRBV19 and TRBJ2-1, with D unclear. Germline V gives CDR1 LNHDA, CDR2 SQIVND (reference sequence). This CDR3 is built from 15 residues. V was clipped by 3 bases and J by 5 bases, with 14 bases between them. The CDR3 nucleotides are TGTGCCAGTAGTATCTCCCCCCCAGGTGACAATGAGCAGTTCTTC. This codes for CASSISPPGDNEQFF.